These T cell receptor beta chains were read from a single sample in a study of cytomegalovirus exposure and HLA in healthy donors. Profiled with immunoSEQ multiplex PCR; TCRdb holds only in-frame clones, not every one. The table includes under 150,000 clones, roughly 79% detected once. The specimen sequenced was PBMCs. These receptors were collected from a woman younger than 45 in good health and CMV-seronegative. Each CDR3 is given with its conserved first and last residue. A D gene is named only where the DNA matches it firmly. Clone size, where shown, is once, few, many, or a class for clones that have expanded.

size: .; J: TRBJ2-1; D: .; V: TRBV14; CDR3: CASSRESDGGSGYNEQFF; DNA: TGTGCCAGCAGCCGCGAATCCGATGGGGGGAGCGGCTACAATGAGCAGTTCTTC
size: few; J: TRBJ2-1; D: TRBD2; V: TRBV5-1; CDR3: CASSSSGTSYNEQFF; DNA: TGCGCCAGCAGCTCTAGCGGGACATCCTACAATGAGCAGTTCTTC
size: .; J: TRBJ2-7; D: .; V: TRBV2; CDR3: CASSETAYEQYF; DNA: TGTGCCAGCAGTGAAACTGCCTACGAGCAGTACTTC
size: .; J: TRBJ2-7; D: .; V: TRBV5-8; CDR3: CASTPLHRESSYEQYF; DNA: TGTGCCAGCACCCCCCTTCACCGGGAGAGCTCCTACGAGCAGTACTTC
size: .; J: TRBJ2-6; D: .; V: TRBV23-1; CDR3: CASNVRRVYGANVLTF; DNA: TGCGCCAGCAACGTACGCAGGGTTTACGGGGCCAACGTCCTGACTTTC
size: medium-sized; J: TRBJ1-2; D: TRBD1; V: TRBV11-2; CDR3: CASSLDTGGGRGGYTF; DNA: TGTGCCAGCAGCTTAGATACAGGGGGTGGACGGGGAGGCTACACCTTC
size: .; J: TRBJ1-3; D: TRBD1; V: TRBV14; CDR3: CASSQPRGLGNTIYF; DNA: TGTGCCAGCAGCCAACCCAGGGGGCTAGGAAACACCATATATTTT
size: .; J: TRBJ1-5; D: .; V: TRBV5-1; CDR3: CASSLEQDQPQHF; DNA: TGCGCCAGCAGTTTGGAGCAAGATCAGCCCCAGCATTTT
size: .; J: TRBJ2-6; D: .; V: TRBV14; CDR3: CASRDSGANVLTF; DNA: TGTGCCAGCAGGGACTCAGGGGCCAACGTCCTGACTTTC
size: .; J: TRBJ2-7; D: .; V: TRBV19; CDR3: CASSKDSLSSYEQYF; DNA: TGTGCCAGTAGTAAGGACAGCTTGAGCTCCTACGAGCAGTACTTC
size: once; J: TRBJ2-7; D: .; V: TRBV2; CDR3: CASSVLAGVGYEQYF; DNA: TGTGCCAGCAGTGTATTGGCCGGAGTTGGATACGAGCAGTACTTC
size: .; J: TRBJ1-1; D: TRBD1; V: TRBV28; CDR3: CASDEVRDRPSIEVEAFF; DNA: TGTGCCAGTGATGAGGTGCGGGACAGGCCTTCCATTGAGGTTGAAGCTTTCTTT
size: .; J: TRBJ2-2; D: TRBD2; V: TRBV11-3; CDR3: CASSLMREGTGELFF; DNA: TGTGCCAGCAGCTTAATGCGGGAGGGTACCGGGGAGCTGTTTTTT
size: .; J: TRBJ1-4; D: .; V: TRBV28; CDR3: CASSARVQATNEKLFF; DNA: TGTGCCAGCAGTGCCAGGGTACAGGCAACTAATGAAAAACTGTTTTTT
size: .; J: TRBJ1-2; D: TRBD1; V: TRBV19; CDR3: CASSTGIVLNYGYTF; DNA: TGTGCCAGTTCGACAGGGATAGTCTTAAACTATGGCTACACCTTC
size: once; J: TRBJ2-7; D: TRBD2; V: TRBV5-1; CDR3: CATRAAGGPSYEQYF; DNA: TGCGCCACCCGTGCGGCGGGAGGTCCCTCCTACGAGCAGTACTTC
size: .; J: TRBJ2-1; D: .; V: TRBV2; CDR3: CASNRGLNNEQFF; DNA: TGTGCCAGCAACCGGGGACTGAACAATGAGCAGTTCTTC
size: .; J: TRBJ2-3; D: TRBD2; V: TRBV11-2; CDR3: CASSYTSGGPTTQYF; DNA: TGTGCCAGCAGCTACACGAGCGGGGGACCTACTACGCAGTATTTT
size: .; J: TRBJ1-1; D: .; V: TRBV6-5; CDR3: CASSPGGPNTEAFF; DNA: TGTGCCAGCAGCCCCGGCGGGCCGAACACTGAAGCTTTCTTT
size: few; J: TRBJ2-2; D: TRBD1; V: TRBV5-1; CDR3: CASSPATGGRTGELFF; DNA: TGCGCCAGCAGCCCGGCTACAGGGGGGAGGACCGGGGAGCTGTTTTTT
size: .; J: TRBJ1-6; D: .; V: TRBV7-9; CDR3: CASSFAAGSASSPLHF; DNA: TGTGCCAGCAGCTTCGCGGCGGGTTCAGCGTCTTCACCCCTCCACTTT
size: few; J: TRBJ2-7; D: TRBD1; V: TRBV2; CDR3: CASSEALGDRYEQYF; DNA: TGTGCCAGCAGTGAAGCGCTTGGGGACAGGTACGAGCAGTACTTC
size: .; J: TRBJ2-6; D: .; V: TRBV7-6; CDR3: CASSPGFSGANVLTF; DNA: TGTGCCAGCAGCCCAGGTTTTTCTGGGGCCAACGTCCTGACTTTC
size: .; J: TRBJ2-1; D: TRBD2; V: TRBV6-1; CDR3: CASSEARGTSGSSEQFF; DNA: TGTGCCAGCAGTGAAGCGCGTGGGACTAGCGGGAGTTCTGAGCAGTTCTTC
size: .; J: TRBJ1-4; D: .; V: TRBV30; CDR3: CAWSGGRNEKLFF; DNA: TGTGCCTGGAGCGGGGGGAGGAATGAAAAACTGTTTTTT
size: .; J: TRBJ2-3; D: TRBD1; V: TRBV11-2; CDR3: CASSLGQGRTDTQYF; DNA: TGTGCCAGCAGCTTAGGACAGGGGCGGACAGATACGCAGTATTTT
size: .; J: TRBJ1-5; D: .; V: TRBV19; CDR3: CASSIDAGNQPQHF; DNA: TGTGCCAGTAGTATAGATGCGGGGAATCAGCCCCAGCATTTT
size: .; J: TRBJ2-7; D: TRBD1; V: TRBV7-9; CDR3: CSSSSLRLTPGQIYEQYF; DNA: TGTTCCAGCAGCTCATTACGCCTTACTCCGGGACAGATATACGAGCAGTACTTC
size: .; J: TRBJ2-5; D: .; V: TRBV6-1; CDR3: CASSDVYRGETQYF; DNA: TGTGCCAGCAGTGATGTGTATCGAGGAGAGACCCAGTACTTC
size: once; J: TRBJ2-3; D: TRBD1; V: TRBV5-6; CDR3: CASSVNRGLVTDTQYF; DNA: TGTGCCAGCAGCGTTAACAGGGGGCTTGTGACAGATACGCAGTATTTT
size: .; J: TRBJ2-3; D: TRBD2; V: TRBV5-6; CDR3: CASSRTSGSPTDTQYF; DNA: TGTGCCAGCAGCCGCACTAGCGGGAGCCCCACAGATACGCAGTATTTT
size: .; J: TRBJ2-1; D: TRBD2; V: TRBV18; CDR3: CASSPPRLAGGTPRDNEQFF; DNA: TGTGCCAGCTCACCACCGAGACTAGCGGGAGGAACGCCAAGAGACAATGAGCAGTTCTTC
size: .; J: TRBJ2-1; D: TRBD2; V: TRBV15; CDR3: CATSPPGEGEQFF; DNA: TGTGCCACCAGCCCGCCCGGGGAGGGTGAGCAGTTCTTC
size: .; J: TRBJ2-1; D: TRBD2; V: TRBV27; CDR3: CASTLGVAGANEQFF; DNA: TGTGCCAGCACCCTTGGGGTAGCGGGAGCCAATGAGCAGTTCTTC
size: once; J: TRBJ2-7; D: TRBD1; V: TRBV4-1; CDR3: CASSQEGTGTVGYEQYF; DNA: TGCGCCAGCAGCCAAGAAGGTACCGGGACAGTAGGCTACGAGCAGTACTTC
size: .; J: TRBJ2-2; D: .; V: TRBV27; CDR3: CASSLRAGWATGELFF; DNA: TGTGCCAGCAGTTTACGGGCAGGGTGGGCCACCGGGGAGCTGTTTTTT
size: .; J: TRBJ1-5; D: .; V: TRBV28; CDR3: CASNPGGGQPQHF; DNA: TGTGCCAGCAATCCGGGAGGGGGTCAGCCCCAGCATTTT